The rows below give T cell receptor beta chains drawn from one sample of a study of T cell responses to AZD1222 COVID-19 vaccine. The data were produced by immunoSEQ multiplex PCR, yet TCRdb's version contains in-frame clones alone and is incomplete. Counted here are more than 100,000 clones, roughly 91% occurring once; the ten biggest clones make up about 48%. The sample was peripheral blood, taken on day 0 of AZD1222 vaccination. The receptors here all came from an adult in good health. CDR3s include the opening cysteine and the closing phenylalanine or tryptophan. D genes are given only for firm matches. Clone size appears in some rows only: once, few, many, or a class for an expanded clone.

d_call clone_size j_call v_call cdr3_aa cdr3_nt
NA NA TRBJ1-1 TRBV3-1/TRBV3-2 CASSPRDLIRDTEAFF TGTGCCAGCAGCCCCCGGGACCTTATTCGGGACACTGAAGCTTTCTTT
NA NA TRBJ1-5 TRBV19 CASSVGQPTRFQPQHF TGTGCCAGTAGTGTCGGTCAGCCGACGCGATTTCAGCCCCAGCATTTT
TRBD2 NA TRBJ2-1 TRBV7-3 CASSSDGGRAGYNEQFF TGTGCCAGCAGCTCCGACGGCGGGAGGGCCGGGTACAATGAGCAGTTCTTC
TRBD1 once TRBJ1-1 TRBV7-3 CASSLTGPGQFLNTEAFF TGTGCCAGCAGCTTAACCGGGCCGGGACAGTTTTTGAACACTGAAGCTTTCTTT
NA NA TRBJ2-7 TRBV4-1 CASSQAGSKPYEQYF TGCGCCAGCAGCCAAGCCGGGAGTAAGCCCTACGAGCAGTACTTC
NA NA TRBJ2-7 TRBV7-9 CASSSNANSYEQYF TGTGCCAGCAGCTCTAATGCGAACTCCTACGAGCAGTACTTC
TRBD2 NA TRBJ2-3 TRBV30 CAWRGTSGRGYFADTQYF TGTGCCTGGAGGGGAACTAGCGGGAGAGGATATTTCGCAGATACGCAGTATTTT
NA NA TRBJ2-7 TRBV28 CASAQPGTRTYEQYF TGTGCCAGCGCCCAGCCAGGGACACGTACCTACGAGCAGTACTTC
NA NA TRBJ2-7 TRBV7-2 CASSLAGQDYEQYF TGTGCCAGCAGCTTAGCTGGGCAGGACTACGAGCAGTACTTC
NA NA TRBJ1-2 TRBV30 CAWVNFRGGYTF TGTGCCTGGGTTAACTTTCGAGGGGGCTACACCTTC
TRBD1 NA TRBJ1-5 TRBV6-4 CASSTSVRGPQPQHF TGTGCCAGCAGTACGAGTGTCAGGGGGCCTCAGCCCCAGCATTTT
NA NA TRBJ2-7 TRBV19 CASSMMGTSYEQYF TGTGCCAGTAGTATGATGGGCACCTCCTACGAGCAGTACTTC
TRBD2 NA TRBJ2-3 TRBV11-2 CASSFLAGATTDTQYF TGTGCCAGCAGCTTTCTAGCGGGGGCCACCACAGATACGCAGTATTTT
NA NA TRBJ1-4 TRBV30 CAWSVQGLIGEKLFF TGTGCCTGGAGTGTACAGGGTCTAATAGGTGAAAAACTGTTTTTT
NA NA TRBJ2-7 TRBV28 CASSLLGSRREQYF TGTGCCAGCAGTTTACTAGGGAGCCGGCGGGAGCAGTACTTC
TRBD1 NA TRBJ1-1 TRBV5-1 CASSLTGVQGRNTEAFF TGCGCCAGCAGCTTAACGGGCGTACAGGGGAGGAACACTGAAGCTTTCTTT
NA NA TRBJ1-1 TRBV28 CASSPGEARNTEAFF TGTGCCAGCAGTCCAGGGGAGGCCCGGAACACTGAAGCTTTCTTT
NA NA TRBJ1-2 TRBV5-4 CASSFPGDGYTF TGTGCCAGCAGCTTTCCCGGAGATGGCTACACCTTC
NA NA TRBJ2-1 TRBV11-2 CASSLEGAVIGDEQFF TGTGCCAGCAGCTTAGAGGGGGCAGTTATCGGGGATGAGCAGTTCTTC
NA NA TRBJ1-5 TRBV29-1 CSVISGGGNQPQHF TGCAGCGTTATATCTGGGGGCGGGAATCAGCCCCAGCATTTT
NA NA TRBJ2-7 TRBV5-6 CASSLGRAIAYEQYF TGTGCCAGCAGCTTGGGCAGGGCTATCGCCTACGAGCAGTACTTC
TRBD2 NA TRBJ2-1 TRBV7-6 CASSRWGGYNEQFF TGTGCCAGCAGCCGCTGGGGGGGGTACAATGAGCAGTTCTTC
NA NA TRBJ1-1 TRBV30 CALGRGGTEAFF TGTGCTTTGGGCAGGGGAGGCACTGAAGCTTTCTTT
NA NA TRBJ1-2 TRBV7-2 CASSSIDIVSYGYTF TGTGCCAGCAGCTCCATTGATATAGTGAGCTATGGCTACACCTTC
NA once TRBJ1-1 TRBV7-9 CASSLAFWAGQEAFF TGTGCCAGCAGCTTAGCTTTTTGGGCGGGGCAGGAAGCTTTCTTT
NA NA TRBJ1-2 TRBV5-6 CASSLAGAQWGYTF TGTGCCAGCAGCTTGGCGGGGGCGCAGTGGGGCTACACCTTC
NA NA TRBJ1-1 TRBV28 CASSSWGETTEAFF TGTGCCAGCAGCTCCTGGGGGGAGACCACTGAAGCTTTCTTT
NA NA TRBJ1-3 TRBV29-1 CSVDSYSNSGNTIYF TGCAGCGTTGATTCGTACAGCAACTCTGGAAACACCATATATTTT
TRBD1 NA TRBJ1-2 TRBV18 CASSPGQNYGYTF TGTGCCAGCTCACCGGGACAGAACTATGGCTACACCTTC
NA NA TRBJ2-7 TRBV29-1 CSIRLDVLGYEQYF TGCAGCATCCGACTGGACGTCCTGGGCTACGAGCAGTACTTC
TRBD1 NA TRBJ2-6 TRBV6-5 CASSRDRSGANVLTF TGTGCCAGCAGCCGGGACAGGTCTGGGGCCAACGTCCTGACTTTC
TRBD2 NA TRBJ2-7 TRBV4-2 CASSLVAGDGTYEQYF TGTGCCAGCAGCCTTGTCGCGGGAGATGGGACCTACGAGCAGTACTTC
NA NA TRBJ1-1 TRBV19 CASAGTRNTEAFF TGTGCCAGCGCCGGGACAAGGAACACTGAAGCTTTCTTT
TRBD1 NA TRBJ1-2 TRBV5-1 CASSSGQGTRNIYGYTF TGCGCCAGCAGCTCGGGACAGGGCACAAGAAATATCTATGGCTACACCTTC
NA NA TRBJ1-5 TRBV7-2 CASSLWVGQASNQPQHF TGTGCCAGCAGCTTGTGGGTCGGGCAGGCTAGCAATCAGCCCCAGCATTTT
TRBD1 NA TRBJ1-6 TRBV12-3/TRBV12-4 CASRGTGSPLHF TGTGCCAGCAGAGGGACAGGTTCACCCCTCCACTTT
NA NA TRBJ2-5 TRBV29-1 CSVDFAGKGAQYF TGCAGCGTTGACTTTGCGGGGAAGGGGGCCCAGTACTTC
NA NA TRBJ1-5 TRBV15 CATSMAVGNQPQHF TGTGCCACCAGCATGGCAGTCGGGAATCAGCCCCAGCATTTT
NA NA TRBJ1-1 TRBV7-9 CASSHGRLVAAFF TGTGCCAGCAGCCATGGCAGGCTAGTCGCAGCTTTCTTT
TRBD1 NA TRBJ2-7 TRBV7-3 CASSSPRQGAFYEQYF TGTGCCAGCAGCTCTCCTCGACAGGGAGCCTTCTACGAGCAGTACTTC
NA NA TRBJ1-1 TRBV19 CASSIDMLNTEAFF TGTGCCAGTAGTATAGATATGCTTAACACTGAAGCTTTCTTT
NA NA TRBJ1-1 TRBV9 CASSVGRNTEAFF TGTGCCAGCAGCGTAGGTAGGAACACTGAAGCTTTCTTT
TRBD2 NA TRBJ2-1 TRBV6-5 CASVTQAGGSVSQFF TGTGCCAGCGTGACACAAGCGGGAGGGTCTGTTTCCCAGTTCTTC